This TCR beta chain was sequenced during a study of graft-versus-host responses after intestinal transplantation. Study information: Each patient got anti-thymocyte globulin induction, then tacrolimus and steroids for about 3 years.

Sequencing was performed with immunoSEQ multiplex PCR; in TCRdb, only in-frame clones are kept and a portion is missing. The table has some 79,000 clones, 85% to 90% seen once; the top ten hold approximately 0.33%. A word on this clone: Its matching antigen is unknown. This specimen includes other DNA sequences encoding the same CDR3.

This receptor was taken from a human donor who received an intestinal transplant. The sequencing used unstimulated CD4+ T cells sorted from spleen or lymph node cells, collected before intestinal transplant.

CDR3 protein: CASSLAGETQYF. DNA of the CDR3: TGCGCCAGCAGCTTGGCCGGAGAGACCCAGTACTTC. The genes are TRBV5-1 and TRBJ2-5; D call uncertain. The CDR3 runs 12 residues. Trimming left V 0 bases short and J 4 bases short, with 4 bases between. Germline CDR1 and CDR2: SGHRS and YFSETQ.